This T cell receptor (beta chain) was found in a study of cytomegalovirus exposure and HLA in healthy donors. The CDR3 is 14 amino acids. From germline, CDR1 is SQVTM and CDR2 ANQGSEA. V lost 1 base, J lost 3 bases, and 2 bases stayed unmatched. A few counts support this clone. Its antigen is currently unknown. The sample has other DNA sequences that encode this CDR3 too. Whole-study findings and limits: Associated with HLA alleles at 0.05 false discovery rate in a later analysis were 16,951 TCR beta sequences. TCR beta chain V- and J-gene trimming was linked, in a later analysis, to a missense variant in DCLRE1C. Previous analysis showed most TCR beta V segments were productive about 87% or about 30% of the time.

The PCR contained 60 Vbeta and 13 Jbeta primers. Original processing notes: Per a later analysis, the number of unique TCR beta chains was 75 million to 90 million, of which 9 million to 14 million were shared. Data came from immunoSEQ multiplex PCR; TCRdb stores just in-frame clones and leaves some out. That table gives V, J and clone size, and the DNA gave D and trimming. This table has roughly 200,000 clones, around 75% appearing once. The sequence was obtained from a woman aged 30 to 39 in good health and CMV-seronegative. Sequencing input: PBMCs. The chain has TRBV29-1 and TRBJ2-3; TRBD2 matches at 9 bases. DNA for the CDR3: TGCAGCGTTGAAGGGCTAGCGGGGACAGATACGCAGTATTTT. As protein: CSVEGLAGTDTQYF.